This T cell receptor beta chain was identified during a study of monozygotic twins with cystic fibrosis. Study-wide results and limits: Median Simpson clonality of approximately 0.0088 suggested naive T cells predominated.

The data were produced by immunoSEQ multiplex PCR, yet TCRdb's version contains in-frame clones alone and is incomplete. The sample has 30,000 to 35,000 clones, approximately 72% seen once. For this clone: Its target is not known.

The source of this sequence is a girl aged 5 to 17 with cystic fibrosis. Sequenced input: blood.

The CDR3 here is CASSGRQGDTEAFF. As DNA, the CDR3 is TGTGCCAGCAGTGGGAGACAGGGGGACACTGAAGCTTTCTTT. The chain links TRBV6-5 to TRBJ1-1; 9 bases fit TRBD1. After removal of 5 bases from V and 3 bases from J, the junction contained 4 bases not matched to a gene. The CDR3 covers 14 residues. Germline V gives CDR1 MNHEY, CDR2 SVGAGI.